Below are 16 T cell receptor beta chains sequenced from a single sample in a study of blood T cell repertoires in COVID-19. Using immunoSEQ multiplex PCR, the repertoire was profiled, and TCRdb retains in-frame clones only, with some absent. The data show over 75,000 clones, 83% seen once. Material for sequencing was peripheral blood. These receptors all come from a human donor in a cohort sampled during active COVID-19.

The chain couples TRBV18 to TRBJ1-4; D not resolved. Germline V gene data show CDR1 as KGHSH and CDR2 as LQKENI. This CDR3 has 16 amino acids. V was pared by 3 bases and J by 8 bases, with 19 bases between. The CDR3 loop reads CASSPYASGSEEKLFF. The CDR3 nucleotides are TGTGCCAGCTCACCCTATGCCTCCGGGTCGGAAGAAAAACTGTTTTTT.

This chain links TRBV28 with TRBJ1-2; 8 positions match TRBD1. The CDR3 extends over 14 amino acids. The V gene's germline CDR1 is MDHEN and CDR2 SYDVKM. J was trimmed by 4 bases and V by 5 bases; bases with no gene match: 6. The CDR3 DNA follows: TGTGCCAGCAGTCGTTTAGGGACAGGCTATGGCTACACCTTC. Protein sequence: CASSRLGTGYGYTF.

The chain links TRBV29-1 to TRBJ1-4; D is perhaps TRBD1 (6 bases). This CDR3 contains 13 residues. V was cut by 7 bases and J by 7 bases, with 16 bases left in between. Per the germline V gene, CDR1 is SQVTM and CDR2 is ANQGSEA. DNA of the CDR3: TGCAGCGCCCAGGGGATTTTTGGTGAAAAACTGTTTTTT. As protein: CSAQGIFGEKLFF.

The chain carries TRBV18 and TRBJ2-2; a weak D match, TRBD1 (6 bases). Trimming removed 4 bases at V and 0 bases at J, with 15 bases between. Germline CDR1 and CDR2: KGHSH and LQKENI. The CDR3 contains 17 residues. This CDR3 is CASSLLFGQTNTGELFF. CDR3 bases: TGTGCCAGCTCACTTCTATTCGGACAGACGAACACCGGGGAGCTGTTTTTT. Looking up the rest from reference TRBV18 and TRBJ2-2 gives the full variable domain: NAGVMQNPRHLVRRRGQEARLRCSPMKGHSHVYWYRQLPEEGLKFMVYLQKENIIDESGMPKERFSAEFPKEGPSILRIQQVVRGDSAAYFCASSLLFGQTNTGELFFGEGSRLTVL.

V gene TRBV3-1 (or the pseudogene TRBV3-2) combines with J gene TRBJ1-4; no definite D call. V lost 4 bases and J 4 bases, leaving 7 bases between the germline ends. CDR1 and CDR2 from the germline V gene are LGHDT and YNNKEL (reference sequence). The CDR3 covers 13 residues. For the CDR3, the DNA is TGTGCCAGCAGCCCCCTCGGTAATGAAAAACTGTTTTTT. Amino acids: CASSPLGNEKLFF.

This clone was observed a handful of times. The V and J genes are TRBV6-5 and TRBJ1-1; the D gene is possibly TRBD1 (6 bases). V shed 5 bases and J shed 0 bases, with 13 bases lying between them. This CDR3 is 15 amino acids long. CDR1 is MNHEY and CDR2 is SVGAGI in the germline V gene. CDR3 amino acids: CASSRRTVLNTEAFF. The CDR3 DNA reads TGTGCCAGCAGTAGACGGACAGTTTTGAACACTGAAGCTTTCTTT.

J is TRBJ2-3 and V is TRBV19; TRBD2 agrees at 9 bases. Germline trimming cut 2 bases from V and 3 bases from J; bases unmatched to any gene: 12. The CDR3 has 18 residues. From germline, CDR1 is LNHDA and CDR2 SQIVND (reference sequence). CDR3 coding DNA: TGTGCCAGTAGTATATTAAGTTTCGGGACTAGCACAACAGATACGCAGTATTTT. It encodes CASSILSFGTSTTDTQYF. The full variable domain, completed using reference TRBV19 and TRBJ2-3, is DGGITQSPKYLFRKEGQNVTLSCEQNLNHDAMYWYRQDPGQGLRLIYYSQIVNDFQKGDIAEGYSVSREKKESFPLTVTSAQKNPTAFYLCASSILSFGTSTTDTQYFGPGTRLTVL.

The chain carries TRBV29-1 and TRBJ2-1; TRBD1 might be the D (6 bases). The V and J ends lost 6 bases and 4 bases respectively, with 13 bases between them. This CDR3 comprises 13 residues. CDR1 SQVTM and CDR2 ANQGSEA come from the germline V gene. The CDR3 DNA follows: TGCAGCGTGGGGGCAACTTCTTACAATGAGCAGTTCTTC. As protein: CSVGATSYNEQFF.

The CDR3 sequence: CASSSNGDRGGYEQYF. As DNA, the CDR3 is TGTGCCAGCAGTTCCAATGGGGACAGGGGGGGGTACGAGCAGTACTTC. This chain joins TRBV28 and TRBJ2-7; 11 bases fit TRBD1. CDR3 size: 16 residues. Germline CDR1 reads MDHEN; CDR2 reads SYDVKM. V lost 4 bases, J lost 4 bases, and 9 bases stayed unmatched.

The chain combines TRBV6-2 or TRBV6-3 with TRBJ1-5; D call uncertain. Germline CDR1 and CDR2: MNHEY and SVGEGT. This CDR3 contains 17 residues. Trimming pared 0 bases from V and 4 bases from J, leaving 16 bases between. CDR3 in amino acids: CASSYSRSGYGNQPQHF. The CDR3 nucleotides are TGTGCCAGCAGTTACTCGAGGTCCGGGTATGGGAATCAGCCCCAGCATTTT.

The chain uses TRBV9 and TRBJ2-7; 11 nucleotides line up with TRBD2. CDR1 SGDLS and CDR2 YYNGEE come from the germline V gene. The CDR3 length is 16 residues. V lost 4 bases and J lost 2; bases outside the gene matches: 8. This CDR3 is CASSPRTSGLTYEQYF. The DNA of the CDR3 is TGTGCCAGCAGCCCTAGGACTAGCGGGCTTACCTACGAGCAGTACTTC. The full variable domain, completed using reference TRBV9 and TRBJ2-7, is DSGVTQTPKHLITATGQRVTLRCSPRSGDLSVYWYQQSLDQGLQFLIQYYNGEERAKGNILERFSAQQFPDLHSELNLSSLELGDSALYFCASSPRTSGLTYEQYFGPGTRLTVT.

This clone was found a few times. Other DNA sequences in this specimen translate into the identical CDR3. J is TRBJ1-6 and V is TRBV7-3; no clear D. From germline, CDR1 is SGHTA and CDR2 FQGTGA. Trimming left V 4 bases short and J 7 bases short, with 5 bases between. The CDR3 spans 12 residues. CDR3 nucleotides: TGTGCCAGCAGCTCGGGGAATTCACCCCTCCACTTT. Translation gives CASSSGNSPLHF.

The chain recombines TRBV5-4 with TRBJ1-2, with 7 positions matching TRBD1. The V gene's germline CDR1 is SGHNT and CDR2 YYREEE (reference sequence). This CDR3 comprises 14 residues. Unmatched junction bases numbered 4, after V lost 4 bases and J lost 1 base. The CDR3 here is CASSKDRSNYGYTF. In DNA form, the CDR3 reads TGTGCCAGCAGCAAGGACAGGAGTAACTATGGCTACACCTTC.

In DNA form, the CDR3 reads TGCGCCAGCAGTAGGGACACCGTGTCTCCTGGCTACACCTTC. Translation gives CASSRDTVSPGYTF. This chain links TRBV5-1 with TRBJ1-2, with D perhaps matching TRBD1 (6 bases). This CDR3 is 14 amino acids long. V gave up 5 bases and J gave up 7 bases, with 18 bases separating them. Germline V CDR1 and CDR2: SGHRS, YFSETQ.

A few counts support this clone. The V gene is TRBV6-5, the J gene TRBJ1-5; possible D gene TRBD1, 6 bases. V was shortened by 6 bases and J by 1 base, with 13 bases between the two germline ends. Per germline, CDR1 MNHEY and CDR2 SVGAGI. The CDR3 runs to 15 residues. Here the CDR3 reads CASRFNRASNQPQHF. CDR3 nucleotide sequence: TGTGCCAGCAGGTTCAACAGGGCGAGCAATCAGCCCCAGCATTTT.

The chain links TRBV6-2 or TRBV6-3 to TRBJ2-3, with 13 bases lining up with TRBD2. Germline CDR1 MNHEY, CDR2 SVGEGT. The CDR3 consists of 17 residues. The junction had 4 bases not matched to a gene; V was cut back by 2 bases and J by 2 bases. CDR3 sequence: CASSYAGLAGPTDTQYF. The CDR3, as DNA: TGTGCCAGCAGTTACGCGGGACTAGCGGGGCCCACAGATACGCAGTATTTT.